These T cell receptor beta chains were read from a single sample in a study of graft-versus-host responses after intestinal transplantation. Assay: immunoSEQ multiplex PCR; the TCRdb copy retains only in-frame clones and omits some. Of about 120,000 clones detected, around 95% appear once; the ten largest clones hold more than 3%. The antigens for these receptors are not known. Specimen: unstimulated CD8+ T cells sorted from spleen or lymph node cells, collected before intestinal transplant. The source is a human donor who received an intestinal transplant. CDR3s leave out the opening cysteine and the closing phenylalanine or tryptophan. Some rows mark clone size as missing; the rest say once, few, many or name a class of expanded clone.

TRBV9	13	NA	ASSGYRDFSYEQY
TRBV13	13	NA	ASSSRDRGGNEQF
TRBV10-3	10	once	AISQLAYEQY
TRBV27	14	NA	ASSLSPGQLFYGYT
TRBV19	13	NA	ASSKGLPSYNEQF
TRBV11-3	11	NA	ASSLPPSDEQF
TRBV5-1	16	NA	ASTLTLQTGGKTDTQY
TRBV27	11	NA	ASSQGQGYEQY
TRBV27	14	NA	ASSVRTASYGETQY
TRBV7-6	12	NA	ASSFRQGDYEQY
TRBV5-1	15	NA	ASSLDAPARRGNTIY
TRBV19	13	NA	ASSSRTGLSYEQY
TRBV4-3	11	NA	ASSQDSRETQY
TRBV11-1	14	NA	ASSLRTGEITYEQY
TRBV2	13	NA	ASSESLARPNEQY
TRBV30	11	NA	AWKPLRGYEQY
TRBV11-1	14	NA	ASSPFGGQGEETQY
TRBV7-6	16	NA	ASSFLTSGQPSYNEQF
TRBV18	12	NA	ASSNGQGNQPQH
TRBV7-5	19	NA	VRSLDPCDWYSLTHNYGYT
TRBV6-1	12	NA	ASSEADRGYEQY
TRBV9	12	NA	ASTGQGGTDTQY